These T cell receptor beta chains were read from a single sample in a study of blood T cells in healthy people across ages. TCRdb itself ran the 5' RACE reads through MiXCR, one entry per CDR3 protein. Among some 900,000 distinct CDR3 sequences, around 48% were seen once, and the ten largest hold roughly 13%. Input material: blood. Every receptor here comes from a man aged 30 to 39 in good health. The CDR3 runs from the conserved cysteine through the conserved F or W. The D gene is left open where the match is weak. Clone size appears in some rows only: once, few, many, or a class for an expanded clone.

NA TRBJ2-1 NA TRBV6-4 CLISYNEQFF TGCCTAATCTCCTACAATGAGCAGTTCTTC
NA TRBJ2-7 TRBD1 TRBV25-1 CASSEQGAGYEQYF TGTGCCAGCAGTGAACAGGGGGCGGGCTACGAGCAGTACTTC
few TRBJ1-5 NA TRBV9 CASSVDGNQPQHF TGTGCCAGCAGCGTAGATGGCAATCAGCCCCAGCATTTT
NA TRBJ1-1 NA TRBV4-2 CASSQESLGTEAFF TGTGCCAGCAGCCAAGAGTCCCTCGGGACTGAAGCTTTCTTT
once TRBJ2-7 NA TRBV4-1 CASSQIQEPYEQYF TGCGCCAGCAGCCAGATACAGGAACCCTACGAGCAGTACTTC
NA TRBJ2-3 NA TRBV7-2 CASSFYDREFDTQYF TGTGCCAGCAGCTTTTACGATCGGGAGTTTGATACGCAGTATTTT
NA TRBJ1-1 NA TRBV6-1 CASSDPELRAFF TGTGCCAGCAGCGACCCCGAGTTACGGGCTTTCTTT
NA TRBJ2-7 TRBD1 TRBV2 CASPPGQGINEQYF TGTGCCAGCCCGCCGGGACAGGGGATCAACGAGCAGTACTTC
NA TRBJ2-7 NA TRBV7-9 CASSPSRGANYEQYF TGTGCCAGCAGCCCCTCCCGGGGGGCAAACTACGAGCAGTACTTC
NA TRBJ1-5 NA TRBV19 CASIEGGGADQPQHF TGTGCCAGTATTGAGGGGGGGGGGGCCGACCAGCCCCAGCATTTT
few TRBJ1-5 TRBD1 TRBV20-1 CSASPRQGAVFGNQPQHF TGCAGTGCTTCGCCTAGACAGGGGGCAGTTTTTGGTAATCAGCCCCAGCATTTT
NA TRBJ1-5 NA TRBV28 CASGGGSYQPQHF TGTGCCAGCGGAGGGGGTTCCTATCAGCCCCAGCATTTT
NA TRBJ2-3 NA TRBV15 CATSRDAGSTDTQYF TGTGCCACCAGCAGAGATGCAGGGAGCACAGATACGCAGTATTTT
NA TRBJ1-4 TRBD1 TRBV12-3/TRBV12-4 CASSLMGQGWEKLFF TGTGCCAGCAGTTTAATGGGACAGGGTTGGGAAAAACTGTTTTTT
NA TRBJ1-1 NA TRBV6-7 CASRVYWAENTEAFF TGTGCCAGCAGAGTCTATTGGGCAGAGAACACTGAAGCTTTCTTT
NA TRBJ2-2 TRBD2 TRBV14 CASSHRTSFAGELFF TGTGCCAGCAGCCATCGGACTAGCTTTGCCGGGGAGCTGTTTTTT
once TRBJ2-3 TRBD2 TRBV7-2 CASSLISGGLTDTQYF TGTGCCAGCAGCTTAATAAGCGGGGGGCTCACAGATACGCAGTATTTT
NA TRBJ1-5 NA TRBV27 CASSWEGGVVNQPQHF TGTGCCAGCAGTTGGGAGGGCGGAGTTGTCAATCAGCCCCAGCATTTT
NA TRBJ1-5 NA TRBV20-1 CSAREGVGNQPQHF TGCAGTGCTAGAGAGGGGGTCGGCAATCAGCCCCAGCATTTT